This TCR beta chain is from a study of cytomegalovirus exposure and HLA in healthy donors (dated by TCRdb to 2015 to 2018). Some background on the complete study: In an earlier analysis of 587 of the donors, about 270 Gb of sequence data and 90 million to 120 million unique TCR beta sequences from roughly 200 million T cells were reported. An early release covering roughly 580 HLA-typed donors comprised about 320 gigabases of sequencing data and 65 million to 100 million unique TCR sequences. Among the roughly 380 genotyped donors, 81% belonged to the genetic ancestry cluster associated with self-reported Caucasian donors. The study was designed to test whether signatures of past pathogen exposure could be identified by cataloging public T cell receptors. The study profiled the T cell repertoires of some 610 subjects by immunosequencing and related them to cytomegalovirus serostatus. Besides the first cohort of hundreds of subjects, a separate validation cohort made up of 90 to 150 different subjects was used. The study combined high-throughput TCR immunosequencing, statistical association of individual TCRs with disease status, and machine learning to predict cytomegalovirus infection status. In a later analysis, previously published TCR beta repertoires from 670 or so donors were re-analyzed and high-resolution HLA genotyping was added so that TCR occurrence patterns could be studied. The later analysis used no new phenotypic data to find candidate immune exposures, relying instead on TCR beta sequences and their occurrence across donors. An earlier analysis of 587 of the donors used high-throughput TCR beta sequencing to judge whether each TCR beta V gene segment behaved as functional or pseudogenic. Donor age, sex, ethnicity and CMV serostatus were compiled together with the repertoire data. Genome-wide SNP genotypes for about 55% of the 666 donors were used in a later genetic analysis, which treated that subset as a discovery cohort. Every discovery cohort repertoire had been produced on one sequencing platform. Both class I and class II loci were covered by HLA typing, at four-digit resolution. The number of typed donors differed by locus: roughly 620-630 for A, B, C, DRB1 and DQB1; 500 to 550 for DQA1; about 600 for DPA1; and 400 to 480 for DPB1. Roughly five DR-DQ haplotypes were handled as single units for association and clustering, since linkage in the cohort was strong. Across around 400 genotyped donors of the cohort, an average of roughly 200,000 unique TCR beta nucleotide sequences per donor were sequenced, and 15% to 20% of those sequences were non-productive.

Here is what the overall study found, with its caveats: A later genetic analysis reported fewer N-insertions in productive TCRs among donors in an Asian-associated ancestry cluster than the approximately 670-donor mean. When HLA alleles, especially DR and DQ, strongly co-occurred, attributing TCR associations to individual alleles was difficult. In a later analysis, some 17,000 TCR beta sequences were associated with specific HLA alleles at a false discovery rate of 0.05. Because the 87-base-pair reads could not distinguish some IMGT-functional V segments, including TRBV6-2 and TRBV6-3, those segments were excluded. Three of the identified cytomegalovirus-associated TCR beta chains were confirmed in vitro to be specific for cytomegalovirus antigens. Most CMV-associated TCR beta chains appeared to be HLA-restricted in a later analysis, and the HLA associations seemed to be driven largely by CMV exposure. It was suggested by the authors that the approach could potentially be generalized to other disease states and immunological phenotypes. The study gave a list of under 200 TCR beta chains associated with cytomegalovirus. Presence/absence analyses assumed roughly uniform sequencing depth across donors, an assumption that may not hold. While some public TCRs were present in many individuals, most TCR sequences turned up only very rarely across donors. Only TCR beta chains were sequenced in this cohort, and the absence of alpha or paired-chain data limited detectable features. An association between a missense DCLRE1C variant and V-gene and J-gene trimming of TCR beta chains was found in a later genetic analysis and replicated in an independent cohort. In both the original and validation cohorts, the classifier was reported to diagnose cytomegalovirus status with high specificity and sensitivity. In a later analysis, HLA-associated TCR beta chains were found to be more clonally expanded and to have lower generation probabilities than equally common non-associated chains. Correlated functional status among segregating V segments might reflect linkage disequilibrium, but an unknown experimental factor could not be ruled out. The only immune exposure information available for the cohort was CMV serostatus. In a later analysis, the rate of TCR association differed among HLA loci, with DRB1 alleles having the most associated TCRs and HLA-C alleles having the fewest. Because HLA typing was missing for some donors at each locus, association tests included only the typed subset. The sequencing pipeline was judged likely to have produced a cluster of highly shared sequence variants as a technical artifact. Several of the top co-occurrence clusters appeared to be linked to parvovirus B19, influenza, CMV and Epstein-Barr virus, according to a later analysis. Broadly in line with IMGT annotations, most TCR beta V segments showed up in productive rearrangements about 87% or about 30% of the time in an earlier analysis of approximately 640 of the donors. A further reported finding was that TCR beta sequences accurately predicted the HLA-A and HLA-B alleles for most subjects in the first cohort. Fewer than 20 rarely observed V segments, including chromosome 9 orphons, were excluded from the earlier analysis of about 610 of the donors because counts were too low.

Notes on this clone: What this receptor recognizes is not known. The input lacks base qualities; no much larger clone sits a single base away.

Libraries were made using the immunoSEQ multiplex PCR assay. For the multiplex PCR, a mixture combining 60 forward primers for TCR Vbeta segments and 13 reverse primers for TCR Jbeta segments was used. The CDR3 region of rearranged TCR beta genes was amplified from genomic DNA by a multiplex PCR assay. The amplified TCR beta libraries were sequenced on the Illumina HiSeq System as 87-base-pair reads. In the authors' own workflow: A later analysis tallied around 82 million unique TCR beta chains across the approximately 670 repertoires, and about 12 million of those chains were shared by two or more donors. A nearest-neighbor algorithm error-corrected the raw reads and collapsed the reads into unique sequences, merging closely related sequences to remove PCR and sequencing errors. V, D and J gene segments were assigned by aligning CDR3 sequences to IMGT reference sequences. For a sequence to be retained, a match of at least six nucleotides was required to both a V gene segment and a J gene segment. A rearrangement counted as productive if the CDR3 had no stop codons and remained in frame with V and J, and every other rearrangement counted as non-productive. CDR3 was defined by IMGT convention, running from the second conserved V-encoded cysteine to the conserved J-encoded phenylalanine. In an earlier analysis of more than 550 of the donors, sequences lacking an unambiguous match to a single V gene segment were excluded. An earlier analysis of a few hundred of the donors called V segments functional above 56.7% productive rearrangements and segregating when the between-donor standard deviation exceeded 5%. A statistical classification framework was built for diagnosing cytomegalovirus status from the catalog of TCR beta chain sequences. In a later analysis, V and J genes were assigned by comparing TCR nucleotide sequences against IMGT/GENE-DB human TR gene sequences. The TCRdist pipeline was used in a later analysis to assign CDR3 sequences and most-parsimonious VDJ recombination scenarios. In a later analysis, each TCR beta chain was defined by its CDR3 amino acid sequence together with its V-gene family, and reads without a unique V-gene family were excluded. To address suspected cross-contamination and a sequencing artifact, a later analysis removed approximately 590 highly shared, low-generation-probability nucleotide sequences. A later analysis calculated a clonal expansion index for each public chain from normalized within-repertoire ranks of inferred template counts. Generation probabilities in a later analysis came from a VDJ recombination model fitted to out-of-frame rearrangements, and those results were checked against IGoR. A later analysis scored TCR-TCR, TCR-HLA and TCR-CMV co-occurrence with hypergeometric tests, applying a repertoire-size bias correction to TCR pairs. In a later analysis, false discovery rates were estimated by permuting HLA or CMV assignments 20 times. In a later analysis, co-occurring TCRs were grouped with DBSCAN, and TCRdist sequence similarity was added when clustering was performed within HLA-allele-positive subsets. Repertoires with fewer than 30,000 or more than 120,000 public chains were left out of co-occurrence clustering, as were about 5 repertoires with anomalous nucleotide sharing. Not all clones reach the TCRdb copy of this immuneACCESS table, which keeps in-frame sequences only. Checked studies attribute under half of the gap to unresolved V genes and leave the rest unexplained. The D gene and trimming were derived from the DNA, and the V and J assignments and clone size from that table. The sample includes roughly 150,000 clones, with around 75% observed a single time. Together, the top ten hold around 2.5% of the sample.

The cohort consisted of some 730 healthy bone marrow donors. Cohort members were all nominally healthy when sampled, although unrecorded immune exposures were likely present. The donor was CMV seronegative and was included in the group of 352 seronegative cohort members. Each donor provided a peripheral blood sample, and peripheral blood mononuclear cells were used for TCR beta sequencing. The Qiagen DNeasy Blood Extraction Kit was used to extract genomic DNA from the blood cell samples. The junction shows trimming of 6 bases on V and 4 bases on J, and the gene matches do not reach 12 bases of it. The germline V gene sets CDR1 to ENHRY and CDR2 to SYGVKD. Measured from the cysteine to the phenylalanine, the CDR3 is 15 residues long. Only the CDR3 DNA stays, 45 bases, in frame from base 1.

This chain joins TRBV10-3 to TRBJ2-7; 7 junctional bases match TRBD1. The receptor's source is a female donor in good health and CMV-seronegative. Sequencing used PBMCs. The CDR3 protein: CAIRENRDRSYEQYF. Read as DNA, the sequence is TGTGCCATCAGGGAAAACCGGGACAGAAGTTACGAGCAGTACTTC.